A single sample is the source of the 10 T cell receptor beta chains below, sequenced in a study of CD4+ T cells in melanoma (dated 2022 in TCRdb). The library was built by means of the immunoSEQ multiplex PCR assay. TCRdb holds this immuneACCESS table with in-frame rearrangements only. Some clones are missing; in checked studies, unresolved V genes explain under half, and the rest has no known cause. The sample table lists some 120,000 clones, about 92% of them with a count of one. The top ten constitute roughly 3.3% of the sample. Sequences were obtained from peripheral blood. These receptors came from a human donor with melanoma.

This chain uses TRBV7-2 with TRBJ2-2; a possible D gene is TRBD1 (6 bases). V shed 5 bases and J shed 5 bases, with 18 bases lying between them. This CDR3 spans 16 amino acids. In germline, CDR1 is SGHTA, CDR2 FQGNSA. CDR3: CASSVTPTGPTGELFF. The CDR3 DNA is TGTGCCAGCAGCGTAACCCCCACAGGGCCGACCGGGGAGCTGTTTTTT. The full variable domain, in which reference TRBV7-2 and TRBJ2-2 provide the parts outside the CDR3, is GAGVSQSPSNKVTEKGKDVELRCDPISGHTALYWYRQSLGQGLEFLIYFQGNSAPDKSGLPSDRFSAERTGGSVSTLTIQRTQQEDSAVYLCASSVTPTGPTGELFFGEGSRLTVL.

The chain employs TRBV6-5 and TRBJ2-1; D is ambiguous. There are 16 residues in the CDR3. Trimming left V 0 bases short and J 2 bases short, with 11 bases between. The germline gives CDR1 MNHEY, CDR2 SVGAGI. For the CDR3, the DNA is TGTGCCAGCAGTTACTCGGTTAAGCACCCCTACAATGAGCAGTTCTTC. It encodes CASSYSVKHPYNEQFF.

The chain's CDR3 is CASSLRTGNGYTF. The CDR3 DNA reads as TGTGCCAGCAGCCTACGGACAGGGAATGGCTACACCTTC. V is TRBV5-4 and J is TRBJ1-2; 8 positions match TRBD1. The CDR3 extends over 13 amino acids. Per the germline V gene, CDR1 is SGHNT and CDR2 is YYREEE (reference sequence). J was trimmed by 6 bases and V by 4 bases; bases with no gene match: 5.

The chain links TRBV11-2 to TRBJ1-3, with D unclear. Between the trimmed V and J ends, which lost 3 bases and 0 bases, there was a span of 6 bases. The CDR3 spans 14 residues. Germline CDR1 and CDR2: SGHAT and FQNNGV. CDR3 protein: CASSLGSSGNTIYF. Here the CDR3 DNA reads TGTGCCAGCAGCTTGGGCAGCTCTGGAAACACCATATATTTT.

The V gene is TRBV7-9, the J gene TRBJ2-7; D is perhaps TRBD1 (5 bases). The germline CDR1 and CDR2 sequences are SEHNR and FQNEAQ (reference sequence). CDR3 length equals 12 residues. Trimming took off 8 bases at V and 2 bases at J, with 10 bases between the two ends. The CDR3 DNA sequence: TGTGCCAGCGGGCAGGGTACCTACGAGCAGTACTTC. Translating it yields CASGQGTYEQYF.

The rearrangement links TRBV7-6 to TRBJ1-3; a weak D match, TRBD1 (6 bases). V gave up 5 bases and J gave up 5 bases, with 10 bases separating them. Germline lookup yields CDR1 SGHVS and CDR2 FNYEAQ. The CDR3 runs to 13 residues. The CDR3 loop reads CASSHRDRNTIYF. The CDR3 DNA follows: TGTGCCAGCAGCCATCGGGACAGAAACACCATATATTTT. Full variable domain (outside the CDR3, taken from reference TRBV7-6 and TRBJ1-3): GAGVSQSPRYKVTKRGQDVALRCDPISGHVSLYWYRQALGQGPEFLTYFNYEAQQDKSGLPNDRFSAERPEGSISTLTIQRTEQRDSAMYRCASSHRDRNTIYFGEGSWLTVV.

This chain joins TRBV5-1 and TRBJ2-7, with D unresolved. The germline gives CDR1 SGHRS, CDR2 YFSETQ. The CDR3 runs 14 residues. V was cut by 1 base and J by 5 bases, with 13 bases left in between. This CDR3 reads CASSLNGQVHEQYF. CDR3 in DNA: TGCGCCAGCAGCTTGAATGGGCAAGTCCACGAGCAGTACTTC.

The chain links TRBV9 to TRBJ2-1, with D uncertain. Germline-derived CDR1 and CDR2 are SGDLS and YYNGEE. Trimming stripped 0 bases from V and 0 bases from J, with 10 bases between. The CDR3 loop spans 16 amino acids. CDR3 sequence reads: CASSVVDSSSYNEQFF. The CDR3 bases are TGTGCCAGCAGCGTAGTTGATAGCAGCTCCTACAATGAGCAGTTCTTC.

The chain couples TRBV11-3 to TRBJ2-5; 10 bases fit TRBD1. This CDR3 is built from 16 residues. J lost 1 base, V lost 2 bases, and 4 bases had no gene match. Germline V gives CDR1 SGHNT, CDR2 YENEEA. The CDR3 spells CASSLRTGGFQETQYF. CDR3 bases: TGTGCCAGCAGCTTACGGACAGGGGGGTTCCAAGAGACCCAGTACTTC.

This clone showed up just a few times. The rearrangement joins TRBV2 to TRBJ2-7; D gene uncertain. Trimming took off 5 bases at V and 2 bases at J, with 7 bases between the two ends. The V gene's germline CDR1 is SNHLY and CDR2 FYNNEI. The CDR3 covers 12 residues. The CDR3 sequence is CASSSLAYEQYF. The CDR3, as DNA: TGTGCCAGCAGTAGTTTAGCCTACGAGCAGTACTTC.